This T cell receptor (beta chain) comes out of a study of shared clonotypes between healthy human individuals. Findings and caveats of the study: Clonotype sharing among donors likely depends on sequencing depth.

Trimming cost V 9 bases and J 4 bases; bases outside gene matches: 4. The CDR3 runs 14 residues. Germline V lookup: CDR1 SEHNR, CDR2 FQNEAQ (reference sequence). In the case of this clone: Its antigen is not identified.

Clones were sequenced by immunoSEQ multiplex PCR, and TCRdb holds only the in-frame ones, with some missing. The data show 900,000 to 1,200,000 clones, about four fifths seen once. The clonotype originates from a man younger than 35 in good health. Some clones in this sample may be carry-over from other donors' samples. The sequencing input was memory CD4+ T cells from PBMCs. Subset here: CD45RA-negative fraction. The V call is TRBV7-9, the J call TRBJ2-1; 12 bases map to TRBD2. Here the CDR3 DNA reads TGTGCCAGTAGGGGACTAGCGGGTTACAATGAGCAGTTCTTC. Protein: CASRGLAGYNEQFF. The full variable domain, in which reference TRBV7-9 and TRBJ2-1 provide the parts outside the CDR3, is DTGVSQNPRHKITKRGQNVTFRCDPISEHNRLYWYRQTLGQGPEFLTYFQNEAQLEKSRLLSDRFSAERPKGSFSTLEIQRTEQGDSAMYLCASRGLAGYNEQFFGPGTRLTVL.